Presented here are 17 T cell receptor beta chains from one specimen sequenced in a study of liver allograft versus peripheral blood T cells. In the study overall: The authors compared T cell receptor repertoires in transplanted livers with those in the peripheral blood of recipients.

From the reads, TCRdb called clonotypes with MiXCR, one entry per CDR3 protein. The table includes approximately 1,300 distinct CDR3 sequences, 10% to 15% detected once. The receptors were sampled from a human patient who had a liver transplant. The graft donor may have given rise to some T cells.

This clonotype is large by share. CDR3 coding DNA: TGCAGCGTAGACAGGGGCAATAGGGCTTTCTTT. Translation: CSVDRGNRAFF. The chain employs TRBV29-1 and TRBJ1-1; 8 bases line up with TRBD1. Germline lookup yields CDR1 SQVTM and CDR2 ANQGSEA. There are 11 residues in the CDR3. Trimming at V came to 6 bases and at J to 11 bases, leaving 8 bases not matched to a gene.

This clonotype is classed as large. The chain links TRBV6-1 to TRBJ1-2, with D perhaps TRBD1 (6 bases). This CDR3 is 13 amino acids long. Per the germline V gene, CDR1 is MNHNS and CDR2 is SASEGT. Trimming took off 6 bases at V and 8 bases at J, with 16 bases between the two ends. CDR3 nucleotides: TGTGCCAGCAGCCAAGAGTCAGGGGACGGCTACACCTTC. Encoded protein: CASSQESGDGYTF.

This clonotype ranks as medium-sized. In DNA, the CDR3 is TGTGCCAGCAGCTTATCAGGGGTGGGGACCGGGGAGCTGTTTTTT. This gives the protein CASSLSGVGTGELFF. J is TRBJ2-2 and V is TRBV7-2; tentatively, D is TRBD1 (6 bases). Germline CDR1 SGHTA, CDR2 FQGNSA. V dropped 2 bases and J dropped 5 bases, with 12 bases sitting between them. The CDR3 extends over 15 amino acids.

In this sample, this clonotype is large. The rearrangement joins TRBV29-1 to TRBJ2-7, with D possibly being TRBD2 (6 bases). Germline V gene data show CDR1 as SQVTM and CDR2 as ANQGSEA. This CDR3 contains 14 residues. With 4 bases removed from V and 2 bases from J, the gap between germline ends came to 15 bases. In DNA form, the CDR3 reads TGCAGCGTTGTATGGGGGAGGCCCCCCTACGAGCAGTACGTC. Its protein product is CSVVWGRPPYEQYV.

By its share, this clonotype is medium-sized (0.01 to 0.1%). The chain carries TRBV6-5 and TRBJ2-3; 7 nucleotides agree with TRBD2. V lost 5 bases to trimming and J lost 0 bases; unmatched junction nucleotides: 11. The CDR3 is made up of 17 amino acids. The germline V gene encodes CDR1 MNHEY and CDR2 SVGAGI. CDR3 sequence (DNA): TGTGCCAGCAGTAATTACGCGTCTAGCGGAAGCACAGATACGCAGTATTTT. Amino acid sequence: CASSNYASSGSTDTQYF.

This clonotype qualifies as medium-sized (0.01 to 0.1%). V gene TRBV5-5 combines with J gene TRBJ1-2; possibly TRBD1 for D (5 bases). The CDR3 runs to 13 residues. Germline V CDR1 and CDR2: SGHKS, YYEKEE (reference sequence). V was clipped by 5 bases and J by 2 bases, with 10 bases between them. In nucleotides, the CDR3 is TGTGCCAGCAGTCCTAGACAGAACTATGGCTACACCTTC. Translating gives CASSPRQNYGYTF.

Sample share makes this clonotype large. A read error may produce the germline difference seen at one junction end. The CDR3 nucleotides are TGTGCCAGCAGTACTCTTAGGGTTTGGGACTTT. It codes for CASSTLRVWDF. This chain joins TRBV6-6 and TRBJ1-6; no clear D gene. Germline V gene sequence: CDR1 MNHNY, CDR2 SVGAGI (reference sequence). CDR3 size: 11 residues.

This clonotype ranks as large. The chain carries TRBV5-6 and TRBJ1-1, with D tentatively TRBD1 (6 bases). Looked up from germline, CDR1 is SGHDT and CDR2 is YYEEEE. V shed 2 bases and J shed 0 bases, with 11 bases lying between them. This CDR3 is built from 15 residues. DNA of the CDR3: TGTGCCAGCAGCTTACCTACAGGGATGAACACTGAAGCTTTCTTT. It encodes CASSLPTGMNTEAFF.

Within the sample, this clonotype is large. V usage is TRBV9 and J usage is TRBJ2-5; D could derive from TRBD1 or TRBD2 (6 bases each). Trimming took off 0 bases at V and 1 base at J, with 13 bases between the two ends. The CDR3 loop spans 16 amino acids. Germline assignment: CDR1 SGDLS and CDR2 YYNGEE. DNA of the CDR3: TGTGCCAGCAGCGTAGGGGACGGGGGCCTCCAAGAGACCCAGTACTTC. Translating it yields CASSVGDGGLQETQYF.

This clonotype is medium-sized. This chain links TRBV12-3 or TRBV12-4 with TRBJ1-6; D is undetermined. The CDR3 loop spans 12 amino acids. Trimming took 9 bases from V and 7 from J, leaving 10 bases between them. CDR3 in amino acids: CASGRGNSPLHF. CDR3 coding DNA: TGTGCCAGTGGGAGAGGGAATTCACCCCTCCACTTT.

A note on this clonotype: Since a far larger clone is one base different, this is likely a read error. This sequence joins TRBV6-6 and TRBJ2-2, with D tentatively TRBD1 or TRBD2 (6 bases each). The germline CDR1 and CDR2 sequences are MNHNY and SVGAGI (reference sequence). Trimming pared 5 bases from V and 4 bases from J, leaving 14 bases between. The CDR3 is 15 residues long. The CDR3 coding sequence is TGTGCCAGCAGTGACACCGGGGGCATCACCGGGGAGCTGTTTTTT. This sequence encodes CASSDTGGITGELFF.

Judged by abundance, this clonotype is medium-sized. CDR3 region: CASSPGQHNSPLHF. The CDR3 DNA sequence: TGTGCCAGCAGTCCGGGACAACATAATTCACCCCTCCACTTT. The chain joins TRBV12-3 or TRBV12-4 to TRBJ1-6; possible D gene TRBD1, 6 bases. The length of the CDR3 is 14 residues. V lost 5 bases and J lost 5, with 10 bases in between.

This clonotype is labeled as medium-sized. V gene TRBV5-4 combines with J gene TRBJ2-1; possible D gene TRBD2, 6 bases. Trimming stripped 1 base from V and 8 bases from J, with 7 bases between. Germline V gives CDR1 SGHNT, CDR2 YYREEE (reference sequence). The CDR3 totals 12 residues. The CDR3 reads CASSLTGDEQFF. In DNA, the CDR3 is TGTGCCAGCAGCTTGACGGGGGATGAGCAGTTCTTC.

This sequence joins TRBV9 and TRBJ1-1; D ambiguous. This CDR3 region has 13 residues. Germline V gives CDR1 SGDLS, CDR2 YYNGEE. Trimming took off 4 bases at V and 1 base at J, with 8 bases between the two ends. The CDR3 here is CASSQTSNTEAFF. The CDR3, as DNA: TGTGCCAGCAGCCAGACCTCGAACACTGAAGCTTTCTTT. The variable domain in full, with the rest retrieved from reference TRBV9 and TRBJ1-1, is DSGVTQTPKHLITATGQRVTLRCSPRSGDLSVYWYQQSLDQGLQFLIQYYNGEERAKGNILERFSAQQFPDLHSELNLSSLELGDSALYFCASSQTSNTEAFFGQGTRLTVV.

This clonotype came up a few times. This CDR3 is CASSPWTQGGEAFF. DNA of the CDR3: TGTGCCAGCAGCCCTTGGACACAAGGAGGTGAAGCTTTCTTT. The chain recombines TRBV3-1 with TRBJ1-1; D is possibly TRBD1 (5 bases). The CDR3 sequence is 14 residues long. Trimming cost V 4 bases and J 7 bases, with 16 bases left between them. Germline CDR1 reads LGHDT; CDR2 reads YNNKEL (reference sequence).

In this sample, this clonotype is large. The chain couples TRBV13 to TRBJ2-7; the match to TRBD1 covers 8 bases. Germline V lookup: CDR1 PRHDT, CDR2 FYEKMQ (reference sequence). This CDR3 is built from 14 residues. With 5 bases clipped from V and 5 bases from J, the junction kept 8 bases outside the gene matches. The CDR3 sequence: CASSRRQGLNEQYF. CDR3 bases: TGTGCCAGCAGCCGACGACAGGGGCTCAACGAGCAGTACTTC.

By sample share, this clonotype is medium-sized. Here the CDR3 reads CSARSTGNQPQHF. For the CDR3, the DNA is TGCAGTGCTAGGTCGACGGGCAATCAGCCCCAGCATTTT. V gene TRBV20-1 combines with J gene TRBJ1-5, with D hard to call. The CDR3 consists of 13 residues. From germline, CDR1 is DFQATT and CDR2 SNEGSKA (reference sequence). V shed 3 bases and J shed 2 bases, with 8 bases lying between them.